This T cell receptor beta chain was identified in a study of blood T cell repertoires in COVID-19 (dated by TCRdb to 2019 to 2021). About the investigation overall: Samples covering the acute and convalescent phases of COVID-19 were provided by collaborators in the United States, Italy and Spain. The samples were drawn from the first 160 participants of the ongoing ImmuneRACE study and from 1,254 subjects provided by 6 global collaborators. Sample metadata almost always included a de-identified subject ID, COVID-19 status, age in years and sex. Subjects who had been exposed to COVID-19, were actively infected with it, or had recovered from it provided the deeply sampled blood TCRbeta repertoires that made up the dataset. The repertoires were made available in a free public database intended to serve as a resource for research on the immune response to SARS-CoV-2. The prospective study material was composed of cDNA or gDNA derived from T cells, B-cell-depleted T cells, or PBMCs. Where HLA class I and class II types were available, the types were taken from metadata supplied by the sample provider, not from assay-based typing. The paper's findings and limits, for the study overall: How much clinical and demographic metadata was included differed by source and by participant, and the metadata was provided uncurated.

As for this clone: Its antigen is currently not known. No much larger clonotype is one base removed from it; base qualities were not supplied.

Another Seattle source contributed samples from volunteer blood donors who had recovered from COVID-19. Collaborating institutions collected whole blood in K2EDTA tubes following their own protocols. Collaborator samples were shipped for TCRbeta analysis as frozen whole blood, isolated PBMCs, or DNA extracted from either sample type. V is trimmed back by 3 bases and J by 8 bases, and the junction contains 13 bases that no gene match accounts for. CDR1 and CDR2, looked up from the germline V gene (reference sequence), are WNHNN and SYGVQD. Including cysteine and phenylalanine, the CDR3 has 16 amino acids. The retained sequence is limited to the CDR3, 48 bases, with the frame set at the first base. The immunoSEQ Assay, a bias-controlled multiplex PCR, was used to amplify TCRbeta CDR3 regions from genomic DNA. Per the source publication's procedure: Within the assay, amplification of reference gene primers was used to estimate how many nucleated cells each sample contained. To quantify the absolute abundance of each unique TCRbeta CDR3 rearrangement, sequence reads were collapsed and filtered. For each sample, productive Simpson clonality was calculated as the square root of Simpson's diversity index across productive rearrangements. Entries here come from immuneACCESS through TCRdb and include only in-frame sequences with V and J called. Some clones fail to appear in such tables; in the studies checked, an unresolved V gene covers under half of the shortfall, and the cause of the remainder is unknown. That table furnishes V, J and clone size, whereas the DNA furnished D and trimming. The sample table records over 150,000 clones; about four fifths of these occur just once. Roughly a fifth of the sample is taken by the ten largest.

The chain is made from TRBV10-1 and TRBJ2-1, with 7 bases aligning to TRBD2. The sequenced sample consisted of peripheral blood. This receptor was identified in a woman in her 70s who had recovered from COVID-19. CDR3 sequence: CASSDRGVAGEDEQFF. The sequenced DNA: TGCGCCAGCAGTGACCGCGGGGTAGCGGGTGAGGATGAGCAGTTCTTC.